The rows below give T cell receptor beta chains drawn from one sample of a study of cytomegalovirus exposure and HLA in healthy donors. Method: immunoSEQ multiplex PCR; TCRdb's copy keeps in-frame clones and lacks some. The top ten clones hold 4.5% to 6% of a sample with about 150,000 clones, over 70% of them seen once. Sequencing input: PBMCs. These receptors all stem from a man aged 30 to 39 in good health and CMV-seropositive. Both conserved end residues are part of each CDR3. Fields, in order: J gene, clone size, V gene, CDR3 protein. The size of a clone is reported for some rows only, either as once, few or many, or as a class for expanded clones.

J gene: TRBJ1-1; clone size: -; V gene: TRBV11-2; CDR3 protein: CASSLVGGPAEAFF
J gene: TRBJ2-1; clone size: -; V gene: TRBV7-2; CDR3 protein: CASSSGTGSGREQFF
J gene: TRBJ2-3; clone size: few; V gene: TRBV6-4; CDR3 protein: CASSDVASRSTDTQYF
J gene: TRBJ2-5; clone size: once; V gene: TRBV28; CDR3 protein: CASNTPGTGGRETQYF
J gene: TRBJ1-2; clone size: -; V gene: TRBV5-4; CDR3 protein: CASSLRDRGAYGYTF
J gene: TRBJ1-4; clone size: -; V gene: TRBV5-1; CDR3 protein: CASSLGTLVRSVNEKLFF
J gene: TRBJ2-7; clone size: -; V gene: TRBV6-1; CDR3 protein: CASSEELGSAYEQYF
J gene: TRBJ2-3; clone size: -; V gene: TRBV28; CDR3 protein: CASSLSTSSSF
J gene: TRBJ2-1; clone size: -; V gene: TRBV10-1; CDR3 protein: CASRDRLAGYGLHEQFF
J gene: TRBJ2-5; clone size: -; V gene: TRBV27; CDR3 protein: CASSPDMNRETQYF
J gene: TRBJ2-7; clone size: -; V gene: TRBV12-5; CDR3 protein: CASGTGLAGGLSYEQYF
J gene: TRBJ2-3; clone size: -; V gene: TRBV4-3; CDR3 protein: CASSQATRGGSQRDTQYF
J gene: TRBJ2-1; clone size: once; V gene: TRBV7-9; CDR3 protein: CASMPSGTPYNEQFF
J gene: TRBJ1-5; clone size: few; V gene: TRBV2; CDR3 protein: CASRSGGMSNQPQHF
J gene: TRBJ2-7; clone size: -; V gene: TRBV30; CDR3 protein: CAWSVLASGRASSYEQYF
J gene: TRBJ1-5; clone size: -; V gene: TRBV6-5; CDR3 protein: CASSLGPGEGTQHF
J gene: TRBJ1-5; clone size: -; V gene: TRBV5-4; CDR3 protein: CASSPGTGNQPQHF
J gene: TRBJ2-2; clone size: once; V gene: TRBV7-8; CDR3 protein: CASSLRRERNAGELFF
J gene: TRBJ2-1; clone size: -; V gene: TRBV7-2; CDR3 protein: CASAQGASYNEQFF
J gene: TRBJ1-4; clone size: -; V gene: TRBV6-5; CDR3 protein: CASSHPDGSEKLFF
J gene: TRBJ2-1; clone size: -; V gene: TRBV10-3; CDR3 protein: CAIRSDSIDEQFF
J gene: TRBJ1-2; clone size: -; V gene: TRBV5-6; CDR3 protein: CASTSMVGETNNYGYTF
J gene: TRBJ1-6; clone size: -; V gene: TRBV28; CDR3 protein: CASSLRYLSSYNSPLHF
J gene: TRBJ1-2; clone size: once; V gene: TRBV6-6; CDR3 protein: CASWNSVPYGYTF
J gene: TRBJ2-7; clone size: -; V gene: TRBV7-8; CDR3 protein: CASSLVTESYEQYF
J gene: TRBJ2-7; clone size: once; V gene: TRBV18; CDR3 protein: CASSPGDRASYEQYF
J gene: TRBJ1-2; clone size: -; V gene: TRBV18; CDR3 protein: CASSPATISGYTF
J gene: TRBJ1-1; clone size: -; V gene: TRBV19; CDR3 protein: CASSRPGGATSTEAFF
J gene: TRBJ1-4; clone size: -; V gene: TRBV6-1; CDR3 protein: CASSEGGRGFEKLFF
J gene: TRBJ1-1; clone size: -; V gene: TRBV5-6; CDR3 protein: CASSSGWTEAFF
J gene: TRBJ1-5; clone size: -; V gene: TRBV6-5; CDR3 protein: CASSTPPQPQHF
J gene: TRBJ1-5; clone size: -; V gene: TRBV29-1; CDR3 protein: CSVVPGVNQPQHF
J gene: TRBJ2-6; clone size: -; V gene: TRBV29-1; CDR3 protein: CSVVFSGGVSGANVLTF
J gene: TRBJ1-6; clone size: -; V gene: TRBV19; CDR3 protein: CASSINSQNSPLHF
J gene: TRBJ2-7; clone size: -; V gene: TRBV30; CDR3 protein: CAWKRTGSYYEQYF
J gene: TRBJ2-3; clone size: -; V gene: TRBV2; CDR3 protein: CASRDRLSPDTQYF
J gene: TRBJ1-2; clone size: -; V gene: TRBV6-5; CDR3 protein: CASSRTGNIYGYTF
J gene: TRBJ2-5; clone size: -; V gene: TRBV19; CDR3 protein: CASRRQGDPQETQYF
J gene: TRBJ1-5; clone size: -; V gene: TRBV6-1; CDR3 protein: CASSPRLGFQPQHF
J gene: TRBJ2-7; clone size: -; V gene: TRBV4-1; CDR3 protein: CASSQGTDYEQYF
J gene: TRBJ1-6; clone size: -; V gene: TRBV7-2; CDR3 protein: CASSFSLGTESSYNSPLHF
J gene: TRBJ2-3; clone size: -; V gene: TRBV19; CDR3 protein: CASSIAGAAADTQYF
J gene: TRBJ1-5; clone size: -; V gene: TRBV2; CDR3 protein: CASSEQGNGVGQPQHF
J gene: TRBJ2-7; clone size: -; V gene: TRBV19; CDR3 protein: CASSSGTGLNYEQYF
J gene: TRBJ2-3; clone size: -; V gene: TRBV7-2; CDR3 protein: CASSPRTSGTDTQYF
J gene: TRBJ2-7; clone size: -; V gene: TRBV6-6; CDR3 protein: CASSYSESYEQYF
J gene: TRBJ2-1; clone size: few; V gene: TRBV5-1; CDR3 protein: CASSYAGTGGYNEQFF
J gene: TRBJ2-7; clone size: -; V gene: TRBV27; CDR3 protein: CASSTYQPRDPFYEQYF
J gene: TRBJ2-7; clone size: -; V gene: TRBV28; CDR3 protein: CASSPGQGDEQYF
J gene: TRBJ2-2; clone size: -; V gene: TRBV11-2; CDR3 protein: CASSSLAGVSPTGELFF
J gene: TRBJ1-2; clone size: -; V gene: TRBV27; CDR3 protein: CASSLLRTGGPYTF
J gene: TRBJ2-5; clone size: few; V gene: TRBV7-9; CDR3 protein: CASSLGLAGETQYF